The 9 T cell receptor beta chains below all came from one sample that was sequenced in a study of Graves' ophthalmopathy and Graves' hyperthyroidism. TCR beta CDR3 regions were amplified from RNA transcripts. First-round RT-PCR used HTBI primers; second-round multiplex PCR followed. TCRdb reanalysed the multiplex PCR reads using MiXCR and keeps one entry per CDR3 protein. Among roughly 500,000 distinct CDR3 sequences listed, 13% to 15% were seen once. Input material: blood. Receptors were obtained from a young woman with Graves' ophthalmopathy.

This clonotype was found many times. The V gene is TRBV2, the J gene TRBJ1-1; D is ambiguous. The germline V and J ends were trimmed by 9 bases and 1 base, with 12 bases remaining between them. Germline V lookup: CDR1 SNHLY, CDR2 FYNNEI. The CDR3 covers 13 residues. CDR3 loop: CASLVAENTEAFF. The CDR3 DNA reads TGTGCCAGTCTGGTGGCGGAGAACACTGAAGCTTTCTTT. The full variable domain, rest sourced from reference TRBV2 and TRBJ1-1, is EPEVTQTPSHQVTQMGQEVILRCVPISNHLYFYWYRQILGQKVEFLVSFYNNEISEKSEIFDDQFSVERPDGSNFTLKIRSTKLEDSAMYFCASLVAENTEAFFGQGTRLTVV.

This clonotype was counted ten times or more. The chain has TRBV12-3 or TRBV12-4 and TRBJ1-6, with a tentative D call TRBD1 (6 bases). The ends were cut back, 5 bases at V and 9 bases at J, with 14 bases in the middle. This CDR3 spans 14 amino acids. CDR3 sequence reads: CASSPGEQRSPLHF. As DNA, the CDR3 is TGTGCCAGCAGTCCAGGGGAACAGCGTTCACCCCTCCACTTT.

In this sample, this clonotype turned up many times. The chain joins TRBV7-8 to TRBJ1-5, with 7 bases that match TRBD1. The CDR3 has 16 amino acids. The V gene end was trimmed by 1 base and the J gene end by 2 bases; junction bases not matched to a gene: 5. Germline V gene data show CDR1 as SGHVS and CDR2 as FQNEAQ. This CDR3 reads CASSLEGDRGNQPQHF. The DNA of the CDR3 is TGTGCCAGCAGCTTAGAGGGTGACAGGGGCAATCAGCCCCAGCATTTT.

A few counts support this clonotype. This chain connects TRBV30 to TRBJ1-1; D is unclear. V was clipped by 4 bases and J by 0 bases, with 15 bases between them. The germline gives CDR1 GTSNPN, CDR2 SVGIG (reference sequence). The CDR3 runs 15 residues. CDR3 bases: TGTGCCTGGACACACCCGAACCTTATGAACACTGAAGCTTTCTTT. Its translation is CAWTHPNLMNTEAFF.

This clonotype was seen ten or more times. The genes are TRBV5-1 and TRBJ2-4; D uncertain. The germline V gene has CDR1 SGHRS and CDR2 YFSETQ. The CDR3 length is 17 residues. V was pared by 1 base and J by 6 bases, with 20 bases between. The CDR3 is CASSLSLVGPTLNIQYF. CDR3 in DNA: TGCGCCAGCAGCTTGTCTCTGGTAGGACCCACCTTAAACATTCAGTACTTC.

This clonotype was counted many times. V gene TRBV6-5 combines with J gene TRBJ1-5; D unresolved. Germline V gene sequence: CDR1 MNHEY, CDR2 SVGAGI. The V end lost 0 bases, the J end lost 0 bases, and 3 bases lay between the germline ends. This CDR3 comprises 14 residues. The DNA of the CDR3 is TGTGCCAGCAGTTACTCGAATAGCAATCAGCCCCAGCATTTT. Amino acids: CASSYSNSNQPQHF.

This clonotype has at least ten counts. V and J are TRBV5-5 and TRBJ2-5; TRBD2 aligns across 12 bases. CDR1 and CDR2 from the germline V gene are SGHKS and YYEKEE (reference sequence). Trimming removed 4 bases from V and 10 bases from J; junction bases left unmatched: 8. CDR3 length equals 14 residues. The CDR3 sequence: CASSLTSGRLVQYF. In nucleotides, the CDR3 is TGTGCCAGCAGCCTGACTAGCGGGAGATTGGTCCAGTACTTC.

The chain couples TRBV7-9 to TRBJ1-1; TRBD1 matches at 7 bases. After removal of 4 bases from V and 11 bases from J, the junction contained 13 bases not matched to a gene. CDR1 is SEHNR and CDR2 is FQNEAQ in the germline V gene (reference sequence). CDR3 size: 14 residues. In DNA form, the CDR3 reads TGTGCCAGCAGCTCCAGAGGCGCGACAGGGAGGGCTTTCTTT. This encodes CASSSRGATGRAFF.

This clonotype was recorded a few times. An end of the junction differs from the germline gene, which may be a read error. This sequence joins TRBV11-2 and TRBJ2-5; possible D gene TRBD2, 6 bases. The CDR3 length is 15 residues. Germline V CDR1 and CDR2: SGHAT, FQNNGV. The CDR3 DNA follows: TGTGCCAGCAGACGATTTAGCGGACCCGAGGAGACCAAGTACTTC. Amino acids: CASRRFSGPEETKYF.